This T cell receptor beta chain comes out of a study of PD-1 blockade in classical Hodgkin lymphoma. About the study: Patients were administered nivolumab (3 mg/kg intravenously) every 2 weeks. Study results and limitations: While CD8+ TCR diversity did not rise significantly by C4D1, CD4+ TCR diversity did. Complete responders showed a baseline diversity that resembled the diversity of newly diagnosed patients.

The CDR3 runs 15 residues. Germline CDR1 SGHRS, CDR2 YFSETQ. V was clipped by 3 bases and J by 3 bases; unmatched bases: 7. The repertoire was sequenced with immunoSEQ multiplex PCR; TCRdb's copy has only in-frame clones and lacks some. This table holds fewer than 110,000 clones, around 89% found once. The patients all showed relapse after autologous stem cell transplantation, while their brentuximab vedotin exposure varied. A remark on this clone: The antigen is unknown.

The TCR comes from a human donor with classical Hodgkin lymphoma. The input for sequencing was peripheral blood mononuclear cells (PBMCs), taken before the second cycle of nivolumab. The gene calls are TRBV5-1 and TRBJ2-7, with 9 nucleotides matching TRBD1. The DNA of the CDR3 is TGCGCCAGCAGCTATGCTCCGGGACAGGGCTACGAGCAGTACTTC. This translates into CASSYAPGQGYEQYF.